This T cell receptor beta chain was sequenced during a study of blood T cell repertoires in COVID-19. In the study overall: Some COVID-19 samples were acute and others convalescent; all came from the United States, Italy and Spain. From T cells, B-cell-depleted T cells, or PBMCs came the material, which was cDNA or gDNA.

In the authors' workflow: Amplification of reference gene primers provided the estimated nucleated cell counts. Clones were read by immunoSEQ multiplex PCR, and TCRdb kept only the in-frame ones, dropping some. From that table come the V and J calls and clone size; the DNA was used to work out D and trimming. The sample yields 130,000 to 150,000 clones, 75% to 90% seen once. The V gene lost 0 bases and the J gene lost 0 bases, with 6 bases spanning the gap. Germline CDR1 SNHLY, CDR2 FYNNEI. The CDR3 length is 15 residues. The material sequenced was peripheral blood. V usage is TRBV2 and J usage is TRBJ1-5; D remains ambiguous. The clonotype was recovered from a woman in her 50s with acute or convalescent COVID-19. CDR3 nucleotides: TGTGCCAGCAGTGAAGCCCCCTATAGCAATCAGCCCCAGCATTTT. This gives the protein CASSEAPYSNQPQHF.